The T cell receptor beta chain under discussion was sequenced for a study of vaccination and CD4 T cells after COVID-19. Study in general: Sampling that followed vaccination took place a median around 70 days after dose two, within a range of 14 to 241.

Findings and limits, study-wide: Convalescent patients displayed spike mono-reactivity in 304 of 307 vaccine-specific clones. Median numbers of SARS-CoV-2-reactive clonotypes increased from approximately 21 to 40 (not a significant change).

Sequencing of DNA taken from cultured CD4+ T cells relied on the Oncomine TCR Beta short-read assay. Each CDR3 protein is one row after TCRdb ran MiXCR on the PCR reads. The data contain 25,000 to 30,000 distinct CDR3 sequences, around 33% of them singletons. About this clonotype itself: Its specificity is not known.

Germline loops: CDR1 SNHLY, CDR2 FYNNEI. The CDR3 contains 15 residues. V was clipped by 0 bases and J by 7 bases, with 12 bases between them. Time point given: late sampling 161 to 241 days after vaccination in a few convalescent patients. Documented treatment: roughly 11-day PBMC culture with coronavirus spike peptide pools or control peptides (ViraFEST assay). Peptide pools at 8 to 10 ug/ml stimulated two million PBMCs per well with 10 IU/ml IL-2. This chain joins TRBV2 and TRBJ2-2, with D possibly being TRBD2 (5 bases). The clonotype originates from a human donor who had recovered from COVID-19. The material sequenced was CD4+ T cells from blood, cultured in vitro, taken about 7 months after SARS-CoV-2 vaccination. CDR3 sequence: CASSEALLGDGELFF. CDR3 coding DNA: TGTGCCAGCAGTGAAGCGCTTTTGGGAGACGGGGAGCTGTTTTTT.